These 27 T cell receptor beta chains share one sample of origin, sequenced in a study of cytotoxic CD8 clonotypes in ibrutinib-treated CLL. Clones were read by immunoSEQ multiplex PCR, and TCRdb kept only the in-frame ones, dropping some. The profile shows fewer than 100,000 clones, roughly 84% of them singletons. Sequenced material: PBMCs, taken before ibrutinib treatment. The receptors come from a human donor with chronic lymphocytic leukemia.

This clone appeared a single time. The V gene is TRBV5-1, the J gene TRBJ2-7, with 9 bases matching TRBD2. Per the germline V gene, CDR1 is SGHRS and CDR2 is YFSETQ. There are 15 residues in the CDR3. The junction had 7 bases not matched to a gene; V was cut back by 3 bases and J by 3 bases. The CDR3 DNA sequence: TGCGCCAGCAGCTCCCTAGCGGGATTAAACTACGAGCAGTACTTC. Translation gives CASSSLAGLNYEQYF.

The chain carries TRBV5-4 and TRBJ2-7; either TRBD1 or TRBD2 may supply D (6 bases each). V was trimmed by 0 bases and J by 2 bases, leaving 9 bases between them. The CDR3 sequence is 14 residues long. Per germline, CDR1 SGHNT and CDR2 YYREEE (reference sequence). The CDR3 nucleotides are TGTGCCAGCAGCTTGGGCGGGACAACCTACGAGCAGTACTTC. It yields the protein CASSLGGTTYEQYF.

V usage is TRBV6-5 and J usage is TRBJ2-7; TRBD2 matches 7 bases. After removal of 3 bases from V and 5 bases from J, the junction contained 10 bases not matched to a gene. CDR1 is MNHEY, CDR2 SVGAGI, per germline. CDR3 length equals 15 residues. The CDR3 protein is CASSYYESRGDEQYF. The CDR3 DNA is TGTGCCAGCAGTTATTACGAGAGTCGGGGGGACGAGCAGTACTTC.

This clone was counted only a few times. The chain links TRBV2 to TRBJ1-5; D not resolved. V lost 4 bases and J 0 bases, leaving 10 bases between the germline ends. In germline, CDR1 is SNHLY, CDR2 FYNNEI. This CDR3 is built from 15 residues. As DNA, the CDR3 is TGTGCCAGCAGTGCCCGCAGAGATAGCAATCAGCCCCAGCATTTT. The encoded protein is CASSARRDSNQPQHF.

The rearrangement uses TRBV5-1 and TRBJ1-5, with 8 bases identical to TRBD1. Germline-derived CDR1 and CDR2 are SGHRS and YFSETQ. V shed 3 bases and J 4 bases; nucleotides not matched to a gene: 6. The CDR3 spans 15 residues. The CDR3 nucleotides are TGCGCCAGCAGCTCCGGACAGGGTTTTAATCAGCCCCAGCATTTT. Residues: CASSSGQGFNQPQHF.

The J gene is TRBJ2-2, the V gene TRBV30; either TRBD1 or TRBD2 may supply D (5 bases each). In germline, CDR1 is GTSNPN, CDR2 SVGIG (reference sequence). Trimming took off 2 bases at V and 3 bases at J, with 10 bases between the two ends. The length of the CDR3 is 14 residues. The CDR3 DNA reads TGTGCCTGGAGTACCGGGACCTACACCGGGGAGCTGTTTTTT. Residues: CAWSTGTYTGELFF.

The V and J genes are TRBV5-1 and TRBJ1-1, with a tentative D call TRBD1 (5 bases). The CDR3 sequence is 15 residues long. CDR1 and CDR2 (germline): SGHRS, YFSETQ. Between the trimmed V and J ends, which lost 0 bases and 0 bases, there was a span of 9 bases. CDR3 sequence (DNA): TGCGCCAGCAGCTTGGCCCAGGGAGTGAACACTGAAGCTTTCTTT. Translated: CASSLAQGVNTEAFF.

CDR3 amino acids: CASSMGLAGGIQETQYF. CDR3 bases: TGTGCCAGCAGCATGGGACTAGCGGGAGGTATCCAAGAGACCCAGTACTTC. This chain connects TRBV11-3 to TRBJ2-5; 15 bases align to TRBD2. The ends lost 5 bases at V and 1 base at J; junction bases unmatched: 5. CDR3 length: 17 amino acids. The germline CDR1 and CDR2 sequences are SGHNT and YENEEA.

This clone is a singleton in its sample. Written as DNA, the CDR3 is TGTGCCAGCAGCGTCAGAGTAGGACAGGGGGGTGGCTACACCTTC. Translated, it gives CASSVRVGQGGGYTF. The V call is TRBV2, the J call TRBJ1-2; 10 bases match TRBD1. The junction had 11 bases not matched to a gene; V was cut back by 6 bases and J by 7 bases. Germline CDR1 and CDR2: SNHLY and FYNNEI. The CDR3 runs 15 residues.

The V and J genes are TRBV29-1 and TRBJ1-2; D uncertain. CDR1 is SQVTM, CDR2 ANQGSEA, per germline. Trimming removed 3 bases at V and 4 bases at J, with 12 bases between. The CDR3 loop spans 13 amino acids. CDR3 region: CSVDPPAGYGYTF. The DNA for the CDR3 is TGCAGCGTTGATCCCCCCGCGGGCTATGGCTACACCTTC.

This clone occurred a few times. The CDR3 coding sequence is TGTGCCAGCAGCGGAAGACTAGCGGGAGGGTCCTACGAGCAGTACTTC. Amino acid sequence: CASSGRLAGGSYEQYF. The chain recombines TRBV7-2 with TRBJ2-7, with 14 bases lining up with TRBD2. Germline values: CDR1 SGHTA, CDR2 FQGNSA. The CDR3 is 16 residues long. V shed 5 bases, J shed 1 base, and the junction held 4 bases outside the gene matches. Based on the CDR3 plus reference TRBV7-2 and TRBJ2-7, the full variable domain is GAGVSQSPSNKVTEKGKDVELRCDPISGHTALYWYRQSLGQGLEFLIYFQGNSAPDKSGLPSDRFSAERTGGSVSTLTIQRTQQEDSAVYLCASSGRLAGGSYEQYFGPGTRLTVT.

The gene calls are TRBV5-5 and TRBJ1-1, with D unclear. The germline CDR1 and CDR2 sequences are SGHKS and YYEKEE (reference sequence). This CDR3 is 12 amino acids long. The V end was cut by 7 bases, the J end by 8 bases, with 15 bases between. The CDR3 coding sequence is TGTGCCAGCGAGGGCAGTACTCACGAAGCTTTCTTT. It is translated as CASEGSTHEAFF.

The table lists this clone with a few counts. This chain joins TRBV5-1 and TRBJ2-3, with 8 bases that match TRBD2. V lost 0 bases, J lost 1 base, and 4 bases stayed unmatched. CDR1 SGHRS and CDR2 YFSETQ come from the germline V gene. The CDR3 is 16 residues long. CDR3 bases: TGCGCCAGCAGCTTGGGACTAGCGAGAGGCACAGATACGCAGTATTTT. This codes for CASSLGLARGTDTQYF. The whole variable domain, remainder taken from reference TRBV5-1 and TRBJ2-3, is KAGVTQTPRYLIKTRGQQVTLSCSPISGHRSVSWYQQTPGQGLQFLFEYFSETQRNKGNFPGRFSGRQFSNSRSEMNVSTLELGDSALYLCASSLGLARGTDTQYFGPGTRLTVL.

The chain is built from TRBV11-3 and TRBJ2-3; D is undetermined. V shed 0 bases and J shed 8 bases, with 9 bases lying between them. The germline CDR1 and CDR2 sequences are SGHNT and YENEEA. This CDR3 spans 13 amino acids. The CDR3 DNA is TGTGCCAGCAGCTTAGAGACACCTAGTACGCAGTATTTT. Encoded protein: CASSLETPSTQYF. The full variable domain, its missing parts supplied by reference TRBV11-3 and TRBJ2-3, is EAGVVQSPRYKIIEKKQPVAFWCNPISGHNTLYWYLQNLGQGPELLIRYENEEAVDDSQLPKDRFSAERLKGVDSTLKIQPAELGDSAVYLCASSLETPSTQYFGPGTRLTVL.

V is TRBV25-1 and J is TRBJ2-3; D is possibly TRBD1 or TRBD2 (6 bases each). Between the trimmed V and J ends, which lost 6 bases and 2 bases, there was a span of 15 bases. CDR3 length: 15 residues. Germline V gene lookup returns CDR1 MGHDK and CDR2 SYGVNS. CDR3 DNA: TGTGCCAGCAGCGTTGGGGGGCGTAACACAGATACGCAGTATTTT. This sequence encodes CASSVGGRNTDTQYF.

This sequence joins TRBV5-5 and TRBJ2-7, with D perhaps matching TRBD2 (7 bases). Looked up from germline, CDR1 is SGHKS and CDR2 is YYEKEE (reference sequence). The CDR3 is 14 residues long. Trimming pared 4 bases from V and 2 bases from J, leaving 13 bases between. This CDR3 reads CASSNGGHTYEQYF. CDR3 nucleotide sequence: TGTGCCAGCAGCAACGGGGGGCACACCTACGAGCAGTACTTC.

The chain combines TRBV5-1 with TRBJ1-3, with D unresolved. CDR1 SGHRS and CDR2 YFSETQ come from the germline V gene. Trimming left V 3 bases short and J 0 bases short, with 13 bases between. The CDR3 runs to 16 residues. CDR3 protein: CASSWELGSSGNTIYF. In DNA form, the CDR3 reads TGCGCCAGCAGCTGGGAACTAGGGTCCTCTGGAAACACCATATATTTT.

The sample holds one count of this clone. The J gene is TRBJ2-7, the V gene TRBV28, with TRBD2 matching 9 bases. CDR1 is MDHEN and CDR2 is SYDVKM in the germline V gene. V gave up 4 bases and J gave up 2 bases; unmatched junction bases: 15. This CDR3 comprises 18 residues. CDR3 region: CASSYDRRLAATTYEQYF. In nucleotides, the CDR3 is TGTGCCAGCAGTTATGACAGGCGACTAGCGGCGACTACCTACGAGCAGTACTTC.

The CDR3 loop is CASSYRRAQEQYF. The CDR3 coding sequence is TGTGCCAGCAGTTATAGGCGCGCTCAGGAGCAGTACTTC. The gene calls are TRBV6-5 and TRBJ2-7; D remains unclear. This CDR3 has 13 residues. Trimming took off 3 bases at V and 7 bases at J, with 13 bases between the two ends. Germline CDR1 reads MNHEY; CDR2 reads SVGAGI.

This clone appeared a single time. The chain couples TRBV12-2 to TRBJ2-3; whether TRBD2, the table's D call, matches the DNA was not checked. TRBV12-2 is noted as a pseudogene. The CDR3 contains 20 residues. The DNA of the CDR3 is TGTGCAAGTCGCTCAACCACCGTCCCCCCTGGAGCGGTTATCACAGATACGCAGTATTTT. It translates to CASRSTTVPPGAVITDTQYF.

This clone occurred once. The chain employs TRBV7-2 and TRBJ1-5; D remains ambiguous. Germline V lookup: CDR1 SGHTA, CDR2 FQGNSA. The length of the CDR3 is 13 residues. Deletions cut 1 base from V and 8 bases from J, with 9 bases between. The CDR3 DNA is TGTGCCAGCAGCTTAGAAGGGTCGAAGCCCCAGCATTTT. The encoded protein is CASSLEGSKPQHF.

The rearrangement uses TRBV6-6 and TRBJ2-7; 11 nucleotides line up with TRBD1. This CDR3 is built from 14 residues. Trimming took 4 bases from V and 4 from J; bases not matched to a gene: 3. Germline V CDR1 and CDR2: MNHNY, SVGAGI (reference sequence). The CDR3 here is CASSSGTGGYEQYF. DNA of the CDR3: TGTGCCAGCAGTTCCGGGACAGGGGGTTACGAGCAGTACTTC.

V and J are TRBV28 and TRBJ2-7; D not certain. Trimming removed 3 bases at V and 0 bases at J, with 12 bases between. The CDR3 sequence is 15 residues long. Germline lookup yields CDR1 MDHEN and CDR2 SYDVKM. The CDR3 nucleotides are TGTGCCAGCAGTTTGAGTGAGGCGGCCTCCTACGAGCAGTACTTC. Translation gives CASSLSEAASYEQYF.

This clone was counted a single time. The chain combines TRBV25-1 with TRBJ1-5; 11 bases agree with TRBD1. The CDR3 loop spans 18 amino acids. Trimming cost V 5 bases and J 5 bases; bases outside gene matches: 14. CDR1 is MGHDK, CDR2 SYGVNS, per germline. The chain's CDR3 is CASSPKTGQGASHQPQHF. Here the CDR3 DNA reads TGTGCCAGCAGTCCAAAAACCGGACAGGGGGCTAGTCATCAGCCCCAGCATTTT.

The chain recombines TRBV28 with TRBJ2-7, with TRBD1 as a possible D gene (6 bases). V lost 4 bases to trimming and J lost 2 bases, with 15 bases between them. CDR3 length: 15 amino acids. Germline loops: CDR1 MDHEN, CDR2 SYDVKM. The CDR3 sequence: CASSSQGKGTYEQYF. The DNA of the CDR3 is TGTGCCAGCAGTTCACAGGGAAAGGGGACCTACGAGCAGTACTTC.

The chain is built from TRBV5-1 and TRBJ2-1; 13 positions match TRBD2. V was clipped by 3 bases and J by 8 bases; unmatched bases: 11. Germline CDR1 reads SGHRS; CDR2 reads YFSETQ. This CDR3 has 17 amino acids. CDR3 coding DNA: TGCGCCAGCAGCTCCGACGGACTAGCGGGAGTTCGCGATGAGCAGTTCTTC. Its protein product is CASSSDGLAGVRDEQFF.

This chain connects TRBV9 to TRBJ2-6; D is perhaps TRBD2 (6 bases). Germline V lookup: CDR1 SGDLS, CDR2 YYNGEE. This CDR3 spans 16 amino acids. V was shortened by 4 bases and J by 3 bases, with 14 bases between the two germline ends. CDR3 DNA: TGTGCCAGCAGCCGAGAACGGGGGTATGGGGCCAACGTCCTGACTTTC. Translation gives CASSRERGYGANVLTF.